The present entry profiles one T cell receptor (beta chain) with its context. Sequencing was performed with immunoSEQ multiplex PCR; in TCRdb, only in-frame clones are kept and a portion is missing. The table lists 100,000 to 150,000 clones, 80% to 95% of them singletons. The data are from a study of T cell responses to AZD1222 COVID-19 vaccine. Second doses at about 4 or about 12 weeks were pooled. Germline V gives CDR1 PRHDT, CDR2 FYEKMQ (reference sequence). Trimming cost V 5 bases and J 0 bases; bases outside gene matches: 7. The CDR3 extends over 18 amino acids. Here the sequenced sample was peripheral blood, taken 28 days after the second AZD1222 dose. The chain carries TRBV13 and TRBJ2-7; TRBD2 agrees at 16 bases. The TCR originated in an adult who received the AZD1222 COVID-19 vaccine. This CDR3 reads CASSPGLAGGPSSYEQYF. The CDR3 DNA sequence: TGTGCCAGCAGCCCGGGACTAGCGGGAGGGCCAAGCTCCTACGAGCAGTACTTC.